These 14 T cell receptor beta chains were sequenced from one sample in a study of beta chain features in type 1 diabetes. Study-wide points: There was a moderate but significant shortening of TCRB CDR3s in all four CD4+ subsets of Type 1 diabetes patients.

The study reverse transcribed the entire isolated RNA, so it sequenced expressed TCRB transcripts. TCRdb's table, derived via immunoSEQ multiplex PCR, lists solely in-frame clones and lacks some. Here the sample spans 20,000 to 25,000 clones, more than 45% being singletons. No antigen is known for these receptors. The sequenced sample was stem cell memory CD4+ T cells from blood. These receptor sequences come from a man between 18 and 35 years old with type 1 diabetes.

The chain is built from TRBV7-2 and TRBJ2-4; 10 bases are a match to TRBD1. This CDR3 has 16 residues. V lost 5 bases and J lost 1; bases outside the gene matches: 5. CDR1 is SGHTA, CDR2 FQGNSA, per germline. Here the CDR3 DNA reads TGTGCCAGCAGCCGCGGACAGGGGGTCGCCAAAAACATTCAGTACTTC. Its translation: CASSRGQGVAKNIQYF. Combining the CDR3 with reference TRBV7-2 and TRBJ2-4 gives the whole variable domain GAGVSQSPSNKVTEKGKDVELRCDPISGHTALYWYRQSLGQGLEFLIYFQGNSAPDKSGLPSDRFSAERTGGSVSTLTIQRTQQEDSAVYLCASSRGQGVAKNIQYFGAGTRLSVL.

This rearrangement joins TRBV5-4 to TRBJ2-7, with D perhaps TRBD2 (5 bases). The length of the CDR3 is 13 residues. CDR1 is SGHNT, CDR2 YYREEE, per germline (reference sequence). Trimming removed 0 bases from V and 8 bases from J, with 12 bases in between. CDR3 in DNA: TGTGCCAGCAGCTTGGACGGGGTCTCTAAGCAGTACTTC. Amino acids: CASSLDGVSKQYF.

This clone appeared a single time. The J gene is TRBJ1-4, the V gene TRBV28; D is unclear. This CDR3 has 15 amino acids. Trimming removed 1 base from V and 4 bases from J, with 10 bases in between. Germline loops: CDR1 MDHEN, CDR2 SYDVKM. The CDR3 is CASSLLRGINEKLFF. The CDR3 DNA reads TGTGCCAGCAGTTTATTACGAGGGATTAATGAAAAACTGTTTTTT.

The V call is TRBV7-9, the J call TRBJ1-2; D unclear. V was shortened by 5 bases and J by 4 bases, with 14 bases between the two germline ends. The CDR3 runs 14 residues. Germline CDR1 SEHNR, CDR2 FQNEAQ (reference sequence). The DNA for the CDR3 is TGTGCCAGCAGCCCGTATCGGGAAGGCTATGGCTACACCTTC. This gives the protein CASSPYREGYGYTF.

This chain uses TRBV14 with TRBJ2-7, with D possibly TRBD1 on 6 matching bases. Germline V gene data show CDR1 as SGHDN and CDR2 as FVKESK. The CDR3 is 14 amino acids. V lost 2 bases and J lost 6, with 14 bases in between. The CDR3 bases are TGTGCCAGCAGCCAAACCAGGGGATATGGCGAGCAGTACTTC. Its translation: CASSQTRGYGEQYF.

The chain uses TRBV10-3 and TRBJ2-5; maybe TRBD2 (7 bases). Trimming stripped 3 bases from V and 9 bases from J, with 20 bases between. Germline V gives CDR1 ENHRY, CDR2 SYGVKD. This CDR3 is built from 15 residues. In DNA form, the CDR3 reads TGTGCCATCAGTGACCCACGAGGGGGGGGTGAGGCCCAGTACTTC. This codes for CAISDPRGGGEAQYF.

The V gene is TRBV15, the J gene TRBJ1-2; D is possibly TRBD1 (5 bases). This CDR3 has 15 residues. Germline V gene lookup returns CDR1 LNHNV and CDR2 YYDKDF (reference sequence). Between the trimmed V and J ends, which lost 1 base and 3 bases, there was a span of 12 bases. In DNA, the CDR3 is TGTGCCACCAGCAGAGGGGCAGCGGGGGACTATGGCTACACCTTC. This codes for CATSRGAAGDYGYTF.

The V and J genes are TRBV29-1 and TRBJ1-1; 7 nucleotides agree with TRBD1. Germline V gene sequence: CDR1 SQVTM, CDR2 ANQGSEA. The CDR3 totals 15 residues. The ends lost 5 bases at V and 1 base at J; junction bases unmatched: 10. CDR3 bases: TGCAGCGTTCCCCAACCGGGACAGCCGAACACTGAAGCTTTCTTT. Amino acid sequence: CSVPQPGQPNTEAFF.

The rearrangement joins TRBV7-8 to TRBJ2-5; D not resolved. The tail of the sequence fits TRBJ2-7 better, so the J call may be wrong. The CDR3 length is 12 residues. CDR1 and CDR2 from the germline V gene are SGHVS and FQNEAQ. CDR3 sequence: CASSLYPYEQYF. The CDR3 bases are TGTGCCAGCAGCTTATACCCTTACGAGCAGTACTTC.

The chain carries TRBV9 and TRBJ2-3, with 9 bases matching TRBD1. Germline values: CDR1 SGDLS, CDR2 YYNGEE. The CDR3 sequence is 17 residues long. V dropped 0 bases and J dropped 4; count of bases not matched to a gene: 9. CDR3 coding DNA: TGTGCCAGCAGCGTAGGGTTCGGGGACAGGGTCGCAGATACGCAGTATTTT. Amino acids: CASSVGFGDRVADTQYF. Supplemented by reference TRBV9 and TRBJ2-3, the full variable domain reads DSGVTQTPKHLITATGQRVTLRCSPRSGDLSVYWYQQSLDQGLQFLIQYYNGEERAKGNILERFSAQQFPDLHSELNLSSLELGDSALYFCASSVGFGDRVADTQYFGPGTRLTVL.

The chain recombines TRBV18 with TRBJ2-7; 13 bases map to TRBD2. V lost 5 bases to trimming and J lost 6 bases; unmatched junction nucleotides: 4. CDR1 is KGHSH, CDR2 LQKENI, per germline. The CDR3 is 14 amino acids. CDR3 residues: CASSGLAGEGEQYF. The CDR3 DNA is TGTGCCAGCTCAGGACTAGCGGGAGAAGGCGAGCAGTACTTC.

The chain links TRBV7-8 to TRBJ2-4, with TRBD2 matching 14 bases. In germline, CDR1 is SGHVS, CDR2 FQNEAQ. The V and J ends lost 0 bases and 4 bases, in that order; junction bases with no gene match: 5. There are 18 residues in the CDR3. The CDR3: CASSLAWTSGGTKNIQYF. As DNA, the CDR3 is TGTGCCAGCAGCTTAGCGTGGACTAGCGGGGGGACAAAAAACATTCAGTACTTC.

The chain couples TRBV6-6 to TRBJ2-1, with D possibly being TRBD2 (5 bases). The CDR3 is made up of 15 amino acids. Between the trimmed V and J ends, which lost 0 bases and 6 bases, there was a span of 12 bases. Germline lookup yields CDR1 MNHNY and CDR2 SVGAGI (reference sequence). The CDR3 DNA is TGTGCCAGCAGTTACTCGAGGGAAATGAGCAATGAGCAGTTCTTC. The encoded protein is CASSYSREMSNEQFF.

This clone has a handful of counts. The rearrangement joins TRBV10-3 to TRBJ2-1; 9 bases align to TRBD1. Germline CDR1 ENHRY, CDR2 SYGVKD. The CDR3 has 12 amino acids. Trimming cost V 8 bases and J 8 bases; bases outside gene matches: 4. The CDR3 loop reads CAIGQGKHEQFF. The DNA for the CDR3 is TGTGCCATCGGACAGGGGAAGCATGAGCAGTTCTTC.